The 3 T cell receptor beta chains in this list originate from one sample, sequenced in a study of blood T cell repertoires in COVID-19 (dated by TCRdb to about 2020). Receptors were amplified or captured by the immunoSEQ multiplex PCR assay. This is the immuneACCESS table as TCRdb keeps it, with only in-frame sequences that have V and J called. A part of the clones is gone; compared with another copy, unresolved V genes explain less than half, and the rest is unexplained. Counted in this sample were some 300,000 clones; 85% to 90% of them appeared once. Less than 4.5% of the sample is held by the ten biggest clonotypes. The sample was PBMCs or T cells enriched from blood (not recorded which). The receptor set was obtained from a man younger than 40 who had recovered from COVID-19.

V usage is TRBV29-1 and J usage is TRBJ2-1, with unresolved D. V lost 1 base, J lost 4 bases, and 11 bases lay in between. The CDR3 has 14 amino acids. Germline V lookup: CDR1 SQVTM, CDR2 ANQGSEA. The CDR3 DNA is TGCAGCGTTGAAGGATGGCCAGCGTACAATGAGCAGTTCTTC. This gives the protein CSVEGWPAYNEQFF.

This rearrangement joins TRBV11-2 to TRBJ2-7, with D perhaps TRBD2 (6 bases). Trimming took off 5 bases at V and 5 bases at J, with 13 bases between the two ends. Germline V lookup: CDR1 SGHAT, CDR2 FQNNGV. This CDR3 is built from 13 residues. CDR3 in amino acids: CASSPGWGDEQYF. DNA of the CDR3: TGTGCCAGCAGCCCTGGTTGGGGGGACGAGCAGTACTTC. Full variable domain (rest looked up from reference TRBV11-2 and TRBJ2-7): EAGVAQSPRYKIIEKRQSVAFWCNPISGHATLYWYQQILGQGPKLLIQFQNNGVVDDSQLPKDRFSAERLKGVDSTLKIQPAKLEDSAVYLCASSPGWGDEQYFGPGTRLTVT.

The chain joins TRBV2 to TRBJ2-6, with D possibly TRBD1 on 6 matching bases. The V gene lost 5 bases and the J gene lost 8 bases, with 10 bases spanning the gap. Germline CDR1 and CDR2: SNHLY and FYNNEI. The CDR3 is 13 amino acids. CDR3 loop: CASSQGPTNVLTF. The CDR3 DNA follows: TGTGCCAGCAGTCAGGGGCCGACCAACGTCCTGACTTTC.